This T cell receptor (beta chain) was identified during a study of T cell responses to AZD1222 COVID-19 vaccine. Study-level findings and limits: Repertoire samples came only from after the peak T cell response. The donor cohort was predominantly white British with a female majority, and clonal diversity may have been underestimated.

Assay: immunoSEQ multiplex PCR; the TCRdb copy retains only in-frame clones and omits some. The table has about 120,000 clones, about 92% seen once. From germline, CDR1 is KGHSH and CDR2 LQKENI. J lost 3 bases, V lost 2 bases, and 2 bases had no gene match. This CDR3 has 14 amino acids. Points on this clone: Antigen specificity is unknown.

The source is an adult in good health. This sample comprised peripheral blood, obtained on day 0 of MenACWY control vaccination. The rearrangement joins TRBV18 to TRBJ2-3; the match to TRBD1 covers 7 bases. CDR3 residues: CASSPSRGTDTQYF. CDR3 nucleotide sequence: TGTGCCAGCTCACCAAGCAGGGGGACAGATACGCAGTATTTT.